These 24 T cell receptor beta chains came from one sample sequenced in a study of shared clonotypes between healthy human individuals. Some clones are missing from TCRdb's copy, which holds only in-frame ones; the method was immunoSEQ multiplex PCR. The table has about 1 million clones, about 70% seen once; the top ten hold about 1.5%. The material sequenced was memory CD4+ T cells sorted from blood. Stated subset: CD45RA-negative fraction. Receptor source: a man between 18 and 29 years old in good health.

The chain employs TRBV27 and TRBJ2-1, with D perhaps TRBD1 (6 bases). Trimming cost V 3 bases and J 4 bases, with 13 bases left between them. The CDR3 consists of 15 residues. Germline CDR1 reads MNHEY; CDR2 reads SMNVEV (reference sequence). The CDR3 spells CASSFIGTGYNEQFF. The CDR3 DNA reads as TGTGCCAGCAGTTTTATTGGAACAGGGTACAATGAGCAGTTCTTC.

With respect to this clone: Other nucleotide sequences from this sample produce the same CDR3. This chain uses TRBV27 with TRBJ1-6, with D perhaps TRBD1 (6 bases). CDR1 and CDR2 (germline): MNHEY, SMNVEV (reference sequence). This CDR3 has 16 amino acids. V dropped 2 bases and J dropped 7 bases, with 15 bases sitting between them. CDR3 nucleotides: TGTGCCAGCAGTTTAAGGGGCGGGCAGGGGAATTCACCCCTCCACTTT. It codes for CASSLRGGQGNSPLHF.

The chain joins TRBV30 to TRBJ1-2; D ambiguous. Germline V gene sequence: CDR1 GTSNPN, CDR2 SVGIG (reference sequence). The CDR3 is 9 residues long. The CDR3 loop reads CGIDYGYTF. The CDR3 DNA sequence: TGTGGGATCGACTATGGCTACACCTTC.

The chain combines TRBV11-2 with TRBJ2-7; D possibly corresponds to TRBD1 (5 bases). V was trimmed by 4 bases and J by 1 base, leaving 11 bases between them. CDR3 length: 14 residues. Germline CDR1 SGHAT, CDR2 FQNNGV. The CDR3 is CASSSQAGSYEQYF. CDR3 nucleotides: TGTGCCAGCAGCTCCCAGGCAGGGTCCTACGAGCAGTACTTC.

This clone has more than one count but fewer than ten. This sequence joins TRBV10-3 and TRBJ2-4, with D tentatively TRBD2 (6 bases). The CDR3 is 15 residues long. The V end was cut by 0 bases, the J end by 9 bases, with 15 bases between. Germline V gene lookup returns CDR1 ENHRY and CDR2 SYGVKD. The CDR3 loop reads CAISESTGSGSIQYF. CDR3 nucleotides: TGTGCCATCAGTGAGTCGACCGGGAGCGGTTCCATTCAGTACTTC.

Here the CDR3 reads CASSPTAAPYGYTF. In DNA form, the CDR3 reads TGCGCCAGCAGCCCCACGGCAGCGCCATATGGCTACACCTTC. The genes are TRBV5-1 and TRBJ1-2; no definite D call. This CDR3 region has 14 residues. Looked up from germline, CDR1 is SGHRS and CDR2 is YFSETQ. The V gene lost 4 bases and the J gene lost 5 bases, with 15 bases spanning the gap. Together with reference TRBV5-1 and TRBJ1-2, the CDR3 gives the full variable domain: KAGVTQTPRYLIKTRGQQVTLSCSPISGHRSVSWYQQTPGQGLQFLFEYFSETQRNKGNFPGRFSGRQFSNSRSEMNVSTLELGDSALYLCASSPTAAPYGYTFGSGTRLTVV.

With regard to this clone: Other nucleotide sequences from this sample produce the same CDR3. The gene calls are TRBV7-2 and TRBJ2-7, with TRBD2 matching 14 bases. Germline V gene lookup returns CDR1 SGHTA and CDR2 FQGNSA. This CDR3 has 17 amino acids. With 1 base clipped from V and 3 bases from J, the junction kept 5 bases outside the gene matches. As DNA, the CDR3 is TGTGCCAGCAGCTTAGTTTCGGGGACTAGCGGGAGCTACGAGCAGTACTTC. Translated, it gives CASSLVSGTSGSYEQYF.

The chain couples TRBV5-1 to TRBJ2-3; TRBD1 matches at 7 bases. The germline V gene encodes CDR1 SGHRS and CDR2 YFSETQ. V shed 4 bases, J shed 4 bases, and the junction held 6 bases outside the gene matches. The CDR3 extends over 14 amino acids. The CDR3 DNA sequence: TGCGCCAGCAGCAACCGGGACAGCCCAGATACGCAGTATTTT. It yields the protein CASSNRDSPDTQYF. The entire variable domain, with the rest obtained from reference TRBV5-1 and TRBJ2-3, is as follows: KAGVTQTPRYLIKTRGQQVTLSCSPISGHRSVSWYQQTPGQGLQFLFEYFSETQRNKGNFPGRFSGRQFSNSRSEMNVSTLELGDSALYLCASSNRDSPDTQYFGPGTRLTVL.

The CDR3 DNA follows: TGTGCCAGCAGCCAACAGGGGAGCATTCAGTACTTC. Translated, it gives CASSQQGSIQYF. This rearrangement joins TRBV4-2 to TRBJ2-4; the D gene is possibly TRBD1 (6 bases). The germline V gene has CDR1 LGHNA and CDR2 YNFKEQ. This CDR3 spans 12 amino acids. V was trimmed by 2 bases and J by 9 bases, leaving 8 bases between them.

The chain couples TRBV28 to TRBJ1-1, with 10 nucleotides matching TRBD1. Germline CDR1 is MDHEN and CDR2 is SYDVKM. The CDR3 totals 16 residues. The trim removed 2 bases at V and 1 base at J, leaving 4 bases unmatched. This CDR3 is CASSLPGQGSNTEAFF. In nucleotides, the CDR3 is TGTGCCAGCAGTTTACCGGGACAGGGGTCGAACACTGAAGCTTTCTTT.

This clone was seen only once. The chain employs TRBV19 and TRBJ1-1, with D unclear. Trimming stripped 7 bases from V and 1 base from J, with 13 bases between. The CDR3 extends over 14 amino acids. Germline CDR1 reads LNHDA; CDR2 reads SQIVND (reference sequence). The CDR3 DNA reads TGTGCCAGTATGATCCAGGCCCCGAACACTGAAGCTTTCTTT. Translation: CASMIQAPNTEAFF.

J is TRBJ1-1 and V is TRBV18; the D is unclear. Trimming stripped 3 bases from V and 0 bases from J, with 8 bases between. The germline V gene has CDR1 KGHSH and CDR2 LQKENI. The length of the CDR3 is 14 residues. In nucleotides, the CDR3 is TGTGCCAGCTCACCTGGGGAGTTGAACACTGAAGCTTTCTTT. Its translation: CASSPGELNTEAFF.

The genes are TRBV30 and TRBJ1-1, with 8 bases matching TRBD1. Germline V lookup: CDR1 GTSNPN, CDR2 SVGIG (reference sequence). V dropped 2 bases and J dropped 0; count of bases not matched to a gene: 14. This CDR3 comprises 18 residues. The CDR3 is CAWSRGGRGLRMNTEAFF. The CDR3 DNA sequence: TGTGCCTGGAGTAGGGGAGGCAGGGGGCTCCGCATGAACACTGAAGCTTTCTTT.

This clone was seen a single time. This sample also contains other DNA sequences that code for the same CDR3. The chain has TRBV30 and TRBJ2-7; 7 positions match TRBD2. This CDR3 is built from 15 residues. The germline gives CDR1 GTSNPN, CDR2 SVGIG (reference sequence). With 0 bases clipped from V and 1 base from J, the junction kept 6 bases outside the gene matches. The CDR3 DNA follows: TGTGCCTGGAGTGTCCAGGGAGGGGCGTCCTACGAGCAGTACTTC. It codes for CAWSVQGGASYEQYF.

V usage is TRBV7-2 and J usage is TRBJ2-5; D tentatively fits TRBD1 or TRBD2 (5 bases each). The CDR3 runs 15 residues. Germline lookup yields CDR1 SGHTA and CDR2 FQGNSA. Trimming removed 5 bases at V and 0 bases at J, with 13 bases between. This chain's CDR3 is CASSSEGWYQETQYF. The DNA of the CDR3 is TGTGCCAGCAGCAGTGAGGGGTGGTACCAAGAGACCCAGTACTTC.

The chain uses TRBV5-4 and TRBJ2-7; no clear D gene. Trimming removed 3 bases at V and 6 bases at J, with 7 bases between. The germline V gene has CDR1 SGHNT and CDR2 YYREEE (reference sequence). The CDR3 loop spans 11 amino acids. CDR3 protein: CASSSQREQYF. CDR3 nucleotide sequence: TGTGCCAGCAGCTCTCAACGCGAGCAGTACTTC. The variable domain in full, completed from reference TRBV5-4 and TRBJ2-7, reads ETGVTQSPTHLIKTRGQQVTLRCSSQSGHNTVSWYQQALGQGPQFIFQYYREEENGRGNFPPRFSGLQFPNYSSELNVNALELDDSALYLCASSSQREQYFGPGTRLTVT.

V gene TRBV5-1 combines with J gene TRBJ2-3; D might be TRBD2 (7 bases). From germline, CDR1 is SGHRS and CDR2 YFSETQ. The CDR3 has 15 residues. Trimming removed 4 bases at V and 6 bases at J, with 18 bases between. The CDR3 spells CASSPEGGLYDTQYF. The CDR3 DNA is TGCGCCAGCAGCCCGGAGGGGGGGCTTTACGATACGCAGTATTTT.

The chain employs TRBV19 and TRBJ2-4, with D perhaps TRBD2 (5 bases). With 3 bases removed from V and 6 bases from J, the gap between germline ends came to 15 bases. The CDR3 length is 15 residues. The germline CDR1 and CDR2 sequences are LNHDA and SQIVND (reference sequence). The CDR3 here is CASSIPPGRGNIQYF. The CDR3 bases are TGTGCCAGTAGTATCCCACCCGGTCGGGGAAACATTCAGTACTTC.

CDR3 sequence reads: CASSYLTGTAIYF. Here the CDR3 DNA reads TGTGCCAGCAGTTACTTGACCGGGACAGCCATATATTTT. The genes are TRBV6-5 and TRBJ1-3; TRBD1 aligns across 7 bases. The germline V gene encodes CDR1 MNHEY and CDR2 SVGAGI. The CDR3 is made up of 13 amino acids. V shed 1 base, J shed 11 bases, and the junction held 5 bases outside the gene matches.

This clone was observed a handful of times. The chain has TRBV5-1 and TRBJ2-1; D is perhaps TRBD1 (6 bases). V shed 4 bases and J shed 6 bases, with 8 bases lying between them. The CDR3 is 12 residues long. The germline V gene encodes CDR1 SGHRS and CDR2 YFSETQ. The CDR3 DNA sequence: TGCGCCAGCAGCCCACAGGGCAATGAGCAGTTCTTC. Residues: CASSPQGNEQFF. Full variable domain (outside the CDR3, taken from reference TRBV5-1 and TRBJ2-1): KAGVTQTPRYLIKTRGQQVTLSCSPISGHRSVSWYQQTPGQGLQFLFEYFSETQRNKGNFPGRFSGRQFSNSRSEMNVSTLELGDSALYLCASSPQGNEQFFGPGTRLTVL.

J is TRBJ2-2 and V is TRBV6-1, with unresolved D. This CDR3 is built from 11 residues. Trimming shortened V by 2 bases and J by 13 bases, and 8 bases separated the two germline ends. CDR1 and CDR2 (germline): MNHNS, SASEGT. CDR3 protein: CASSESAALFF. DNA for the CDR3: TGTGCCAGCAGTGAATCCGCGGCGCTGTTTTTT.

The J gene is TRBJ2-5, the V gene TRBV5-1; 8 bases agree with TRBD2. The germline gives CDR1 SGHRS, CDR2 YFSETQ. The CDR3 runs 15 residues. V shed 4 bases, J shed 4 bases, and the junction held 9 bases outside the gene matches. The CDR3 nucleotides are TGCGCCAGCAGCCCCGCCGGGGGGGCTAGAGAGACCCAGTACTTC. Amino acids: CASSPAGGARETQYF.

J is TRBJ2-2 and V is TRBV11-3; D possibly matches TRBD1 or TRBD2 (6 bases each). Germline CDR1 and CDR2: SGHNT and YENEEA. CDR3 size: 15 residues. V lost 3 bases and J lost 2, with 10 bases in between. CDR3 loop: CASSLGGVNTGELFF. For the CDR3, the DNA is TGTGCCAGCAGCTTGGGGGGCGTAAACACCGGGGAGCTGTTTTTT.

This sequence joins TRBV5-4 and TRBJ2-7; 8 nucleotides line up with TRBD2. CDR1 is SGHNT and CDR2 is YYREEE in the germline V gene (reference sequence). V lost 3 bases, J lost 8 bases, and 13 bases stayed unmatched. The CDR3 is 15 amino acids. CDR3: CASSSSGLGLEKQYF. For the CDR3, the DNA is TGTGCCAGCAGCTCCTCGGGACTAGGGCTAGAGAAGCAGTACTTC.